This T cell receptor beta chain derives from a study of T cell clones after liver transplantation. TCRdb keeps only in-frame clones here, not all; method: immunoSEQ multiplex PCR. The sample shows about 75,000 clones, roughly 80% of them seen only once. This clone occurred once. Trimming stripped 0 bases from V and 0 bases from J, with 10 bases between. This CDR3 has 15 residues. The chain couples TRBV5-3 to TRBJ2-7, with D uncertain. TRBV5-3 is filed as an ORF, its function uncertain. Here the sequenced sample was CD4+ T cells from blood, taken less than 50 months after liver transplant. The sequence came from a human patient who received a liver transplant. Some T cells may trace back to the graft donor. CDR3 nucleotide sequence: TGTGCCAGAAGCTTGGAGTCTTGGAGCTCCTACGAGCAGTACTTC. It specifies CARSLESWSSYEQYF.